The 5 T cell receptor beta chains below all came from one sample that was sequenced in a study of breast tumors, draining lymph nodes, adjacent tissues. Via MiXCR, TCRdb re-called the multiplex PCR reads, giving one row per CDR3 protein. Of approximately 210,000 distinct CDR3 sequences in the sample, around 34% were seen once. The lymph nodes were axillary draining lymph nodes from breast cancer patients. What was sequenced was axillary lymph node tissue. These receptors originate from a female donor with breast cancer. Some clones in this sample may be carry-over from other donors' samples.

V is TRBV7-3 and J is TRBJ2-1; TRBD2 matches 12 bases. Trimming removed 5 bases from V and 8 bases from J; junction bases left unmatched: 7. This CDR3 has 15 residues. Germline CDR1 and CDR2: SGHTA and FQGTGA. The CDR3 here is CASSKTSGRIDEQFF. The CDR3 DNA reads as TGTGCCAGCAGCAAAACTAGCGGGAGGATTGATGAGCAGTTCTTC.

As regards this clonotype: A much larger clone lies a single base off, so this may be a read error. CDR3 nucleotides: TGTGCCAGCAGTCAAAACAAGAACTATGGCTACACCTTC. It encodes CASSQNKNYGYTF. The chain combines TRBV6-1 with TRBJ1-2; no clear D. The V end was cut by 5 bases, the J end by 2 bases, with 9 bases between. There are 13 residues in the CDR3. Germline CDR1 reads MNHNS; CDR2 reads SASEGT.

This clonotype was seen ten or more times. This chain uses TRBV6-5 with TRBJ1-2, with D possibly TRBD1 on 6 matching bases. The CDR3 is 13 amino acids. Germline lookup yields CDR1 MNHEY and CDR2 SVGAGI. The germline V and J ends were trimmed by 4 bases and 6 bases, with 12 bases remaining between them. CDR3 nucleotide sequence: TGTGCCAGCAGTTTTGACAGACAGGATGGCTACACCTTC. This sequence encodes CASSFDRQDGYTF.

This rearrangement joins TRBV20-1 to TRBJ2-7, with TRBD1 matching over 9 bases. The CDR3 covers 15 residues. Germline trimming cut 6 bases from V and 4 bases from J; bases unmatched to any gene: 13. The germline gives CDR1 DFQATT, CDR2 SNEGSKA (reference sequence). CDR3 region: CSASLDRGRSYEQYF. As DNA, the CDR3 is TGCAGTGCCTCATTGGACAGGGGAAGATCGTACGAGCAGTACTTC.

The table lists this clonotype with many counts. The rearrangement joins TRBV5-6 to TRBJ2-7; no definite D call. This CDR3 has 14 amino acids. Germline assignment: CDR1 SGHDT and CDR2 YYEEEE. The ends were cut back, 1 base at V and 0 bases at J, with 8 bases in the middle. The CDR3 sequence is CASSLSVHSYEQYF. The DNA for the CDR3 is TGTGCCAGCAGCTTGTCTGTGCACTCCTACGAGCAGTACTTC.